These 32 T cell receptor beta chains were all obtained from the same sample, sequenced in a study of shared clonotypes between healthy human individuals. Naive CD8 cells lacked CD45RO, underwent positive selection for CCR7 and left out terminally differentiated effector memory CD45RA+ cells. Some clones are missing from TCRdb's copy, which holds only in-frame ones; the method was immunoSEQ multiplex PCR. The sample contains about 800,000 clones, just over 95% of which appear only once. The sample comprised naive CD8+ T cells sorted from blood. Every receptor here comes from a man aged 25-45 years in good health.

V and J are TRBV7-8 and TRBJ2-3, with 7 bases lining up with TRBD2. The CDR3 runs 16 residues. Germline loops: CDR1 SGHVS, CDR2 FQNEAQ. Losses at the gene ends were 0 bases for V and 0 bases for J; bases not matched to a gene: 3. This CDR3 is CASSLALAASTDTQYF. The CDR3 DNA reads as TGTGCCAGCAGCTTAGCTCTAGCGGCTAGCACAGATACGCAGTATTTT.

This chain's CDR3 is CASRGRLAAQETQYF. The DNA for the CDR3 is TGTGCCAGCAGGGGGCGACTAGCGGCCCAAGAGACCCAGTACTTC. The chain joins TRBV2 to TRBJ2-5; 9 bases fit TRBD2. Germline CDR1 and CDR2: SNHLY and FYNNEI. V lost 6 bases to trimming and J lost 1 base; unmatched junction nucleotides: 6. This CDR3 has 15 amino acids.

In its sample, this clone was seen once. The gene calls are TRBV29-1 and TRBJ1-1; no definite D call. V lost 4 bases and J lost 6, with 15 bases in between. CDR3 length equals 13 residues. Per the germline V gene, CDR1 is SQVTM and CDR2 is ANQGSEA. The CDR3 coding sequence is TGCAGCGTTGTCCGGGTCGCTTTGGCTGAAGCTTTCTTT. It codes for CSVVRVALAEAFF.

Notes on this clone: The same CDR3 arises from other DNA sequences in this sample as well. V gene TRBV7-8 combines with J gene TRBJ1-4, with D uncertain. With 2 bases removed from V and 7 bases from J, the gap between germline ends came to 5 bases. Germline V gives CDR1 SGHVS, CDR2 FQNEAQ. The CDR3 extends over 12 amino acids. CDR3 nucleotides: TGTGCCAGCAGCTTATCGGGTGAAAAACTGTTTTTT. It codes for CASSLSGEKLFF.

The table lists this clone with a count of one. The chain has TRBV7-6 and TRBJ2-2; D gene uncertain. V shed 3 bases and J shed 5 bases, with 7 bases lying between them. The CDR3 length is 13 residues. Per the germline V gene, CDR1 is SGHVS and CDR2 is FNYEAQ. CDR3 loop: CASSFEVTGELFF. The CDR3 DNA reads as TGTGCCAGCAGCTTCGAAGTTACCGGGGAGCTGTTTTTT.

The J gene is TRBJ2-1, the V gene TRBV9; a possible D gene is TRBD2 (7 bases). Germline V gene lookup returns CDR1 SGDLS and CDR2 YYNGEE. The CDR3 extends over 20 amino acids. Trimming pared 3 bases from V and 3 bases from J, leaving 28 bases between. CDR3 nucleotides: TGTGCCAGCAGCGCAACGGCGGGGGCGATTGGTGCGGGACGCTACAATGAGCAGTTCTTC. Encoded protein: CASSATAGAIGAGRYNEQFF. The complete variable domain, with remaining parts taken from reference TRBV9 and TRBJ2-1, reads DSGVTQTPKHLITATGQRVTLRCSPRSGDLSVYWYQQSLDQGLQFLIQYYNGEERAKGNILERFSAQQFPDLHSELNLSSLELGDSALYFCASSATAGAIGAGRYNEQFFGPGTRLTVL.

The chain has TRBV13 and TRBJ2-5; the D is unclear. Germline CDR1 PRHDT, CDR2 FYEKMQ (reference sequence). Trimming took off 4 bases at V and 5 bases at J, with 11 bases between the two ends. This CDR3 comprises 13 residues. The CDR3 region has the DNA TGTGCCAGCAGCTCCCCGCTCCGGGAGACCCAGTACTTC. Its protein product is CASSSPLRETQYF.

The rearrangement links TRBV7-9 to TRBJ1-3; the match to TRBD1 covers 7 bases. Trimming took 5 bases from V and 0 from J; bases not matched to a gene: 7. The CDR3 spans 16 residues. The germline V gene has CDR1 SEHNR and CDR2 FQNEAQ (reference sequence). The CDR3 spells CASSTGTDPSGNTIYF. In nucleotides, the CDR3 is TGTGCCAGCAGCACCGGGACAGATCCCTCTGGAAACACCATATATTTT.

V gene TRBV29-1 combines with J gene TRBJ2-5; D is unclear. V was clipped by 6 bases and J by 5 bases, with 7 bases between them. The germline gives CDR1 SQVTM, CDR2 ANQGSEA. CDR3 size: 10 residues. CDR3 protein: CSVRAETQYF. CDR3 in DNA: TGCAGCGTCAGAGCGGAGACCCAGTACTTC.

V and J are TRBV7-9 and TRBJ2-7; 7 bases map to TRBD2. The CDR3 sequence is 16 residues long. J gave up 3 bases and V 1 base, and 9 bases lay outside the gene matches. Looked up from germline, CDR1 is SEHNR and CDR2 is FQNEAQ (reference sequence). The CDR3 protein is CASSLEGGGRGYEQYF. The CDR3 DNA reads TGTGCCAGCAGCTTAGAGGGTGGCGGGAGAGGCTACGAGCAGTACTTC.

The chain links TRBV11-2 to TRBJ1-4; possibly TRBD1 for D (6 bases). The CDR3 covers 15 residues. Trimming took off 5 bases at V and 6 bases at J, with 16 bases between the two ends. Germline V lookup: CDR1 SGHAT, CDR2 FQNNGV. DNA of the CDR3: TGTGCCAGCAGCCTAGTGTGGGGGGCAGATGAAAAACTGTTTTTT. This translates into CASSLVWGADEKLFF.

The chain couples TRBV5-4 to TRBJ1-2; 9 positions agree with TRBD1. Per germline, CDR1 SGHNT and CDR2 YYREEE (reference sequence). CDR3 size: 14 residues. Trimming at V came to 6 bases and at J to 4 bases, leaving 7 bases not matched to a gene. The CDR3 reads CASTQPGQGYGYTF. The CDR3 nucleotides are TGTGCCAGCACCCAACCGGGACAGGGCTATGGCTACACCTTC.

The chain carries TRBV6-4 and TRBJ2-1; D not resolved. Between the trimmed V and J ends, which lost 6 bases and 10 bases, there was a span of 13 bases. The germline gives CDR1 MRHNA, CDR2 SNTAGT. This CDR3 has 12 amino acids. The CDR3 DNA is TGTGCCAGCAGCCGGTCCGGGCTCGAGCAGTTCTTC. This gives the protein CASSRSGLEQFF.

This clone was observed a single time. The chain links TRBV5-1 to TRBJ2-7; 9 nucleotides match TRBD2. The CDR3 has 15 residues. Germline-derived CDR1 and CDR2 are SGHRS and YFSETQ. Trimming took 4 bases from V and 3 from J; bases not matched to a gene: 8. Here the CDR3 reads CASSQSEREVYEQYF. For the CDR3, the DNA is TGCGCCAGCAGCCAGTCTGAGCGGGAGGTCTACGAGCAGTACTTC. The entire variable domain, with the rest obtained from reference TRBV5-1 and TRBJ2-7, is as follows: KAGVTQTPRYLIKTRGQQVTLSCSPISGHRSVSWYQQTPGQGLQFLFEYFSETQRNKGNFPGRFSGRQFSNSRSEMNVSTLELGDSALYLCASSQSEREVYEQYFGPGTRLTVT.

The chain uses TRBV2 and TRBJ2-5; a weak D match, TRBD2 (7 bases). The germline CDR1 and CDR2 sequences are SNHLY and FYNNEI. Trimming removed 2 bases at V and 5 bases at J, with 12 bases between. This CDR3 has 14 amino acids. This chain's CDR3 is CASSEQGGGETQYF. In DNA, the CDR3 is TGTGCCAGCAGTGAACAAGGGGGGGGCGAGACCCAGTACTTC.

This clone was seen a single time. V and J are TRBV7-2 and TRBJ2-7; 7 bases are shared with TRBD2. Germline V CDR1 and CDR2: SGHTA, FQGNSA. There are 16 residues in the CDR3. The J segment lost 0 bases and the V segment lost 5 bases, leaving 10 bases of the junction unmatched. The CDR3 sequence: CASSPHPGGSSYEQYF. The CDR3 DNA reads TGTGCCAGCAGCCCCCATCCCGGGGGGAGCTCCTACGAGCAGTACTTC.

The chain recombines TRBV7-9 with TRBJ1-4; TRBD1 matches at 9 bases. Germline CDR1 and CDR2: SEHNR and FQNEAQ (reference sequence). J was trimmed by 5 bases and V by 5 bases; bases with no gene match: 6. The CDR3 totals 15 residues. The CDR3, as DNA: TGTGCCAGCAGCCCAGGGACAGGGCTCAATGAAAAACTGTTTTTT. It is translated as CASSPGTGLNEKLFF. Full variable domain (rest looked up from reference TRBV7-9 and TRBJ1-4): DTGVSQNPRHKITKRGQNVTFRCDPISEHNRLYWYRQTLGQGPEFLTYFQNEAQLEKSRLLSDRFSAERPKGSFSTLEIQRTEQGDSAMYLCASSPGTGLNEKLFFGSGTQLSVL.

The CDR3, as DNA: TGTGCCAGCAGCAAAGGGCGGGGCTTCTTGCGAGAGACCCAGTACTTC. Translated: CASSKGRGFLRETQYF. The chain links TRBV21-1 to TRBJ2-5; TRBD2, as called in the table, went unchecked against the DNA. TRBV21-1 is annotated as a pseudogene. This CDR3 contains 16 residues.

The rearrangement joins TRBV27 to TRBJ2-6; no definite D call. The CDR3 is 18 amino acids. Germline CDR1 reads MNHEY; CDR2 reads SMNVEV (reference sequence). Deletions cut 7 bases from V and 0 bases from J, with 19 bases between. The CDR3 DNA is TGTGCCAGCAACCCACCAGACCGCACGGACTCTGGGGCCAACGTCCTGACTTTC. Its protein product is CASNPPDRTDSGANVLTF.

The V gene is TRBV4-1, the J gene TRBJ2-1; D is possibly TRBD2 (6 bases). The V end lost 4 bases, the J end lost 12 bases, and 16 bases lay between the germline ends. The CDR3 contains 13 residues. Germline values: CDR1 MGHRA, CDR2 YSYEKL. CDR3 bases: TGCGCCAGCAGCCCCGGGGGACGCGAGTTGCAGTTCTTC. Amino acids: CASSPGGRELQFF.

As for this clone: This same CDR3 is encoded by further DNA sequences in the sample. The chain has TRBV4-1 and TRBJ2-3; 10 positions match TRBD2. V gave up 1 base and J gave up 2 bases; unmatched junction bases: 6. The CDR3 has 17 residues. Per germline, CDR1 MGHRA and CDR2 YSYEKL. For the CDR3, the DNA is TGCGCCAGCAGCCAAGTGGGGCTAGCGGGAGACACAGATACGCAGTATTTT. It specifies CASSQVGLAGDTDTQYF.

The rearrangement joins TRBV15 to TRBJ2-7; D is perhaps TRBD1 or TRBD2 (5 bases each). Trimming pared 3 bases from V and 3 bases from J, leaving 15 bases between. Looked up from germline, CDR1 is LNHNV and CDR2 is YYDKDF (reference sequence). The CDR3 has 15 amino acids. The CDR3 nucleotides are TGTGCCACCAGCAGGGACCGGGGCTCTGGCTACGAGCAGTACTTC. Protein sequence: CATSRDRGSGYEQYF.

The CDR3 spells CASSQGGATQYF. The CDR3 DNA reads as TGCGCCAGCAGCCAAGGAGGGGCGACCCAGTACTTC. V gene TRBV4-1 combines with J gene TRBJ2-5; tentatively, D is TRBD1 or TRBD2 (5 bases each). This CDR3 is built from 12 residues. The germline V and J ends were trimmed by 1 base and 7 bases, with 7 bases remaining between them. Germline V gene sequence: CDR1 MGHRA, CDR2 YSYEKL.

The CDR3 region is CASSPGGLAPAYEQYF. The DNA of the CDR3 is TGTGCCAGCAGCCCAGGCGGACTAGCGCCGGCCTACGAGCAGTACTTC. The rearrangement links TRBV9 to TRBJ2-7; 9 positions agree with TRBD2. V lost 4 bases, J lost 2 bases, and 10 bases stayed unmatched. Per germline, CDR1 SGDLS and CDR2 YYNGEE. This CDR3 has 16 residues.

The gene calls are TRBV28 and TRBJ2-1; TRBD2 agrees at 10 bases. Germline CDR1 is MDHEN and CDR2 is SYDVKM. Losses at the gene ends were 0 bases for V and 2 bases for J; bases not matched to a gene: 13. The CDR3 sequence is 20 residues long. CDR3 coding DNA: TGTGCCAGCAGTTTATGGAGGACTAGCGGAACCGGCCCGACCTACAATGAGCAGTTCTTC. Its protein product is CASSLWRTSGTGPTYNEQFF.

This clone showed up just once. V usage is TRBV13 and J usage is TRBJ1-2; D might be TRBD1 (5 bases). The CDR3 sequence is 14 residues long. V was clipped by 5 bases and J by 11 bases, with 21 bases between them. CDR1 is PRHDT, CDR2 FYEKMQ, per germline (reference sequence). The CDR3 nucleotides are TGTGCCAGCAGCCCCGCCGGACTGGTTCGGGGGTACACCTTC. As protein: CASSPAGLVRGYTF.

The chain employs TRBV5-5 and TRBJ1-4, with unresolved D. This CDR3 contains 14 residues. The germline gives CDR1 SGHKS, CDR2 YYEKEE (reference sequence). Trimming removed 3 bases from V and 7 bases from J, with 13 bases in between. In DNA, the CDR3 is TGTGCCAGCAGCTCAACGTTGACGGGTGAAAAACTGTTTTTT. It translates to CASSSTLTGEKLFF.

The rearrangement joins TRBV9 to TRBJ2-2, with D possibly matching TRBD2 (5 bases). The germline V gene encodes CDR1 SGDLS and CDR2 YYNGEE. The germline V and J ends were trimmed by 2 bases and 0 bases, with 14 bases remaining between them. This CDR3 contains 17 residues. CDR3 in amino acids: CASSVGGLVANTGELFF. The CDR3 DNA follows: TGTGCCAGCAGCGTCGGCGGGTTAGTTGCGAACACCGGGGAGCTGTTTTTT.

The chain joins TRBV5-1 to TRBJ2-7; 7 nucleotides agree with TRBD2. This CDR3 is built from 15 residues. CDR1 and CDR2 (germline): SGHRS, YFSETQ. With V trimmed by 1 base and J by 3 bases, 7 bases remained unmatched. The CDR3 loop reads CASSLQLAENYEQYF. The CDR3 bases are TGCGCCAGCAGCTTGCAGCTAGCGGAGAACTACGAGCAGTACTTC. The full variable domain, rest sourced from reference TRBV5-1 and TRBJ2-7, is KAGVTQTPRYLIKTRGQQVTLSCSPISGHRSVSWYQQTPGQGLQFLFEYFSETQRNKGNFPGRFSGRQFSNSRSEMNVSTLELGDSALYLCASSLQLAENYEQYFGPGTRLTVT.

The sample holds one count of this clone. This sequence joins TRBV19 and TRBJ2-3, with 8 positions matching TRBD2. The CDR3 loop spans 16 amino acids. Germline V gives CDR1 LNHDA, CDR2 SQIVND (reference sequence). V was clipped by 7 bases and J by 2 bases; unmatched bases: 11. CDR3 nucleotide sequence: TGTGCCAGTAAGGAACTAGCGGTGGGGACCACAGATACGCAGTATTTT. Residues: CASKELAVGTTDTQYF.

The chain has TRBV25-1 and TRBJ2-7, with D hard to call. Trimming removed 3 bases from V and 5 bases from J, with 5 bases in between. The germline V gene has CDR1 MGHDK and CDR2 SYGVNS. CDR3 length: 11 residues. CDR3 loop: CASSDYNEQYF. The CDR3 DNA sequence: TGTGCCAGCAGTGATTACAACGAGCAGTACTTC.

The V and J genes are TRBV4-1 and TRBJ1-1; 7 positions agree with TRBD1. V shed 3 bases, J shed 9 bases, and the junction held 10 bases outside the gene matches. The CDR3 runs to 14 residues. Germline V gene data show CDR1 as MGHRA and CDR2 as YSYEKL. As DNA, the CDR3 is TGCGCCAGCAGCCACACAGGGGCCCCCGGTCAAGCTTTCTTT. As protein: CASSHTGAPGQAFF.